The 20 T cell receptor beta chains below all came from one sample that was sequenced in a study of CD8 T cells in ankylosing spondylitis. From the 5' RACE reads, TCRdb called clonotypes with MiXCR, one entry per CDR3 protein. The sample contains about 130,000 distinct CDR3 sequences, 7.3% of which appear only once. The sequencing sample was made of blood, either unsorted or a sorted T cell fraction (not recorded which). These receptors originate from a female donor with ankylosing spondylitis or in good health (not recorded which).

This clonotype has at least ten counts. This sequence joins TRBV6-1 and TRBJ2-2; 8 nucleotides match TRBD2. The CDR3 loop spans 15 amino acids. V lost 6 bases and J lost 5; bases outside the gene matches: 8. Germline CDR1 MNHNS, CDR2 SASEGT. The CDR3 DNA reads as TGTGCCAGCAGCCCGGCGGGGGGAGGTACCGGGGAGCTGTTTTTT. Translation: CASSPAGGGTGELFF.

This clonotype showed up many times. The rearrangement uses TRBV28 and TRBJ2-7; 8 nucleotides line up with TRBD1. J lost 3 bases, V lost 4 bases, and 11 bases had no gene match. CDR3 length: 16 amino acids. CDR1 is MDHEN and CDR2 is SYDVKM in the germline V gene. CDR3 region: CASSSPRTGTSYEQYF. The CDR3 bases are TGTGCCAGCAGTTCTCCCCGGACAGGGACAAGCTACGAGCAGTACTTC. The variable domain in full, with the rest retrieved from reference TRBV28 and TRBJ2-7, is DVKVTQSSRYLVKRTGEKVFLECVQDMDHENMFWYRQDPGLGLRLIYFSYDVKMKEKGDIPEGYSVSREKKERFSLILESASTNQTSMYLCASSSPRTGTSYEQYFGPGTRLTVT.

This rearrangement joins TRBV12-3 or TRBV12-4 to TRBJ2-3, with no clear D. The CDR3 totals 15 residues. The germline V and J ends were trimmed by 3 bases and 0 bases, with 10 bases remaining between them. CDR3: CASSLLTASTDTQYF. The CDR3 DNA follows: TGTGCCAGCAGTTTGCTAACAGCTAGCACAGATACGCAGTATTTT.

In its sample, this clonotype was seen many times. The chain carries TRBV5-1 and TRBJ1-6; unclear D gene. The CDR3 sequence is 14 residues long. Trimming took 7 bases from V and 9 from J, leaving 17 bases between them. CDR1 and CDR2 from the germline V gene are SGHRS and YFSETQ. The CDR3 protein is CASGSGVGISPLHF. CDR3 bases: TGCGCCAGCGGGTCCGGGGTTGGTATTTCACCCCTCCACTTT.

This clonotype has at least ten counts. This chain uses TRBV18 with TRBJ2-5; D remains unclear. The CDR3 runs 12 residues. Germline CDR1 is KGHSH and CDR2 is LQKENI. Trimming removed 3 bases at V and 0 bases at J, with 2 bases between. DNA for the CDR3: TGTGCCAGCTCACCTGACCAAGAGACCCAGTACTTC. Translated: CASSPDQETQYF.

This clonotype was observed at least ten times. The chain couples TRBV6-5 to TRBJ1-6; 7 bases are shared with TRBD1. Germline assignment: CDR1 MNHEY and CDR2 SVGAGI. The CDR3 is made up of 15 amino acids. J lost 7 bases, V lost 4 bases, and 7 bases had no gene match. CDR3 amino acids: CASSWARDRNSPLHF. CDR3 sequence (DNA): TGTGCCAGCAGTTGGGCCCGGGACAGAAATTCACCCCTCCACTTT.

This clonotype has at least ten counts. The V gene is TRBV13, the J gene TRBJ1-6; D is unresolved. The germline CDR1 and CDR2 sequences are PRHDT and FYEKMQ (reference sequence). V was clipped by 2 bases and J by 6 bases, with 11 bases between them. The CDR3 has 15 amino acids. This CDR3 reads CASSLRQAFNSPLHF. For the CDR3, the DNA is TGTGCCAGCAGCTTAAGGCAGGCTTTTAATTCACCCCTCCACTTT.

This chain connects TRBV29-1 to TRBJ2-5, with a tentative D call TRBD1 (6 bases). This CDR3 spans 17 amino acids. Trimming left V 0 bases short and J 5 bases short, with 22 bases between. CDR1 is SQVTM, CDR2 ANQGSEA, per germline. The CDR3 nucleotides are TGCAGCGTTGAAGACAAACCTAGGGGCAGGGGTCCCGAGACCCAGTACTTC. Its translation is CSVEDKPRGRGPETQYF.

The chain is built from TRBV3-1 and TRBJ1-6, with unresolved D. Germline values: CDR1 LGHDT, CDR2 YNNKEL (reference sequence). Trimming took 4 bases from V and 9 from J, leaving 13 bases between them. The CDR3 loop spans 14 amino acids. The CDR3 bases are TGTGCCAGCAGCCCTGGGGAGGGTGCTTCACCCCTCCACTTT. This translates into CASSPGEGASPLHF.

This clonotype was counted at least ten times. The rearrangement joins TRBV6-5 to TRBJ1-1; TRBD1 might be the D (5 bases). From germline, CDR1 is MNHEY and CDR2 SVGAGI. The CDR3 has 16 amino acids. V lost 2 bases, J lost 4 bases, and 17 bases lay in between. The CDR3: CASSYRSFEGITEAFF. The CDR3 DNA is TGTGCCAGCAGTTACCGAAGTTTTGAGGGGATCACTGAAGCTTTCTTT.

Many counts were recorded for this clonotype. J is TRBJ1-6 and V is TRBV19; perhaps TRBD1 as D (5 bases). Germline values: CDR1 LNHDA, CDR2 SQIVND (reference sequence). This CDR3 has 15 amino acids. V was cut by 3 bases and J by 1 base, with 7 bases left in between. As DNA, the CDR3 is TGTGCCAGTAGTATGAAGGGGTCCTATAATTCACCCCTCCACTTT. Translated, it gives CASSMKGSYNSPLHF.

This clonotype showed up many times. The CDR3, as DNA: TGCGCCAGCAGCCTGGACCCGGGGGAGCCAAAACTGTTTTTT. As protein: CASSLDPGEPKLFF. This chain links TRBV5-1 with TRBJ1-4, with D maybe TRBD1 (5 bases). Trimming left V 4 bases short and J 10 bases short, with 17 bases between. The CDR3 has 14 amino acids. The V gene's germline CDR1 is SGHRS and CDR2 YFSETQ.

This clonotype was observed many times. The chain's CDR3 is CASSLGGHNYEQYF. DNA for the CDR3: TGTGCCAGCAGCTTGGGGGGGCACAACTACGAGCAGTACTTC. This chain links TRBV7-2 with TRBJ2-7; D is possibly TRBD2 (7 bases). The CDR3 sequence is 14 residues long. Between the trimmed V and J ends, which lost 3 bases and 3 bases, there was a span of 12 bases. In germline, CDR1 is SGHTA, CDR2 FQGNSA.

This clonotype has ten or more counts. This chain links TRBV20-1 with TRBJ2-3; TRBD2 aligns across 11 bases. The trim removed 6 bases at V and 0 bases at J, leaving 2 bases unmatched. The CDR3 is 14 amino acids. In germline, CDR1 is DFQATT, CDR2 SNEGSKA (reference sequence). The DNA of the CDR3 is TGCAGTGCAGTAGCGGGGGGGAGCACAGATACGCAGTATTTT. This gives the protein CSAVAGGSTDTQYF.

This clonotype was picked up many times. The chain couples TRBV20-1 to TRBJ1-1, with 7 bases that match TRBD1. V lost 5 bases to trimming and J lost 4 bases; unmatched junction nucleotides: 13. The V gene's germline CDR1 is DFQATT and CDR2 SNEGSKA (reference sequence). The CDR3 spans 15 residues. The CDR3 region is CSALIIERGPTEAFF. As DNA, the CDR3 is TGCAGTGCTCTAATTATAGAGAGGGGGCCCACTGAAGCTTTCTTT.

This clonotype has ten or more counts. The chain combines TRBV28 with TRBJ1-1; no clear D gene. This CDR3 region has 17 residues. The germline V and J ends were trimmed by 6 bases and 1 base, with 21 bases remaining between them. Germline loops: CDR1 MDHEN, CDR2 SYDVKM. This CDR3 reads CASSLPPLRGRNTEAFF. The CDR3 DNA sequence: TGTGCCAGCAGCCTACCCCCCTTACGCGGCAGGAACACTGAAGCTTTCTTT.

This clonotype was detected ten times or more. The chain couples TRBV20-1 to TRBJ2-1; tentatively, D is TRBD1 or TRBD2 (5 bases each). V was trimmed by 6 bases and J by 7 bases, leaving 10 bases between them. Germline V CDR1 and CDR2: DFQATT, SNEGSKA (reference sequence). The CDR3 spans 11 residues. The CDR3 sequence is CSARDLNEQFF. CDR3 DNA: TGCAGTGCCAGGGACCTGAATGAGCAGTTCTTC.

This clonotype was seen ten or more times. This rearrangement joins TRBV12-3 or TRBV12-4 to TRBJ2-4; a possible D gene is TRBD1 (5 bases). The CDR3 has 14 residues. Trimming cost V 5 bases and J 4 bases, with 12 bases left between them. The CDR3 protein is CASSLPAGKNIQYF. CDR3 DNA sequence: TGTGCCAGCAGTCTTCCCGCAGGGAAAAACATTCAGTACTTC.

This clonotype was seen at least ten times. The chain links TRBV14 to TRBJ1-6; D is unclear. The CDR3 spans 13 residues. Germline CDR1 and CDR2: SGHDN and FVKESK. Trimming removed 0 bases from V and 10 bases from J, with 7 bases in between. The CDR3 region is CASSQERSSPLHF. The DNA for the CDR3 is TGTGCCAGCAGCCAAGAAAGAAGCTCACCCCTCCACTTT. Full variable domain (missing parts from reference TRBV14 and TRBJ1-6): EAGVTQFPSHSVIEKGQTVTLRCDPISGHDNLYWYRRVMGKEIKFLLHFVKESKQDESGMPNNRFLAERTGGTYSTLKVQPAELEDSGVYFCASSQERSSPLHFGNGTRLTVT.

This clonotype was seen at least ten times. V gene TRBV7-2 combines with J gene TRBJ2-3; no clear D. The CDR3 loop spans 14 amino acids. CDR1 SGHTA and CDR2 FQGNSA come from the germline V gene. Trimming left V 5 bases short and J 4 bases short, with 13 bases between. The CDR3 coding sequence is TGTGCCAGCAGCCACTCCGGACCCGCAGATACGCAGTATTTT. Amino acids: CASSHSGPADTQYF.